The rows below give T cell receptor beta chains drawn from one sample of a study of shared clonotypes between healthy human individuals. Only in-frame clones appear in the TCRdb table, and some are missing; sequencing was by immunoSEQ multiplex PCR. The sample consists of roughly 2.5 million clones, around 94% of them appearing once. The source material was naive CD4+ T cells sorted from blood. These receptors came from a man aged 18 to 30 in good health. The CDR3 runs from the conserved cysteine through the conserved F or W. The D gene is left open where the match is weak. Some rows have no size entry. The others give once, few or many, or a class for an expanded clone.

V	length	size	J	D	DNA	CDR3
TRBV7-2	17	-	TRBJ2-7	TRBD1	TGTGCCAGCAGCTCTACTGCGCTCGGGACAGTTAGCTACGGGCAGTACTTC	CASSSTALGTVSYGQYF
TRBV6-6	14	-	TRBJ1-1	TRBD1	TGTGCCAGCAAAATACTGACAGGGGACACTGAAGCTTTCTTT	CASKILTGDTEAFF
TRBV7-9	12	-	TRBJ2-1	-	TGTGCCAGCAGCTTACTAGGAGGTGAGCAGTTCTTC	CASSLLGGEQFF
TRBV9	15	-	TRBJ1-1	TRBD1	TGTGCCAGCAGCGCGACAGGGGGCTTCGGCACTGAAGCTTTCTTT	CASSATGGFGTEAFF
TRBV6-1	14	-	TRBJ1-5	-	TGTGCCAGCAGTGAAAATGGAGGCAATCAGCCCCAGCATTTT	CASSENGGNQPQHF
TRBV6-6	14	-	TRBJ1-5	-	TGTGCCAGCAGTTCCGGACTAAGCAATCAGCCCCAGCATTTT	CASSSGLSNQPQHF
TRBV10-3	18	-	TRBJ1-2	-	TGTGCCATCAGGCGCGTCTCACCGGGACAACCCGGGGGTCATGGCTACACCTTC	CAIRRVSPGQPGGHGYTF
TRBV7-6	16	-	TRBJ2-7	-	TGTGCCAGCAGCTCGTACCCCCGGGGGAGCTCCTACGAGCAGTACTTC	CASSSYPRGSSYEQYF
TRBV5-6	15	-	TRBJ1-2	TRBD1	TGTGCCAGCAGCTTCTTAAACAGGGGTATCTATGGCTACACCTTC	CASSFLNRGIYGYTF
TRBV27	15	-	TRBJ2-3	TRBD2	TGTGCCAGCAGTATACAGCGGGGTAGCACAGATACGCAGTATTTT	CASSIQRGSTDTQYF
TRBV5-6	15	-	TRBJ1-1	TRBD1	TGTGCCAGCACCCCAGGGGGAGGTAGTCACACTGAAGCTTTCTTT	CASTPGGGSHTEAFF
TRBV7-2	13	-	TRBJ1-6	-	TGTGCCAGCAGCTTAGAAAGGGGTTCACCCCTCCACTTT	CASSLERGSPLHF
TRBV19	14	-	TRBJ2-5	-	TGTGCCAGCCGACTTTCGGGGGCCTCCGAGACCCAGTACTTC	CASRLSGASETQYF
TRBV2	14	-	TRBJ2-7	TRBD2	TGTGCCAGCAGCCGTAATAGCGGGGGCAACGAGCAGTACTTC	CASSRNSGGNEQYF
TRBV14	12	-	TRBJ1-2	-	TGTGCCAGCAGTAGAACAGACAATGGCTACACCTTC	CASSRTDNGYTF
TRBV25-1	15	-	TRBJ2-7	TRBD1	TGTGCCAGCAGTGCTACGGAGACAGGGTCATACGAGCAGTACTTC	CASSATETGSYEQYF
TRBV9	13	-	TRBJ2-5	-	TGTGCCAGCAGCGTGACCCTCCAAGAGACCCAGTACTTC	CASSVTLQETQYF
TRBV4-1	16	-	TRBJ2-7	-	TGCGCCAGCAGGGAGACTCAGGGTAGGTTTGCTGACGAGCAGTACTTC	CASRETQGRFADEQYF
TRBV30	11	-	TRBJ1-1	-	TGTGCCTGGAGTAGGAAACCCGAAGCTTTCTTT	CAWSRKPEAFF
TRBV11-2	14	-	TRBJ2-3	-	TGTGCCAGCAGCTTCAGACAGAACACAGATACGCAGTATTTT	CASSFRQNTDTQYF
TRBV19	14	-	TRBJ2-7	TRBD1	TGTGCCAGTAGCAGGACAGGGGGTCGCTACGAGCAGTACTTC	CASSRTGGRYEQYF
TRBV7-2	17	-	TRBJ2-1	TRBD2	TGTGCCAGCAGCTTAGCGGGGCCTAGCGGAGCATACAATGAGCAGTTCTTC	CASSLAGPSGAYNEQFF
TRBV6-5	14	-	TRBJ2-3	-	TGTGCCAGCGGGCGAGGGGGGGCAACAGATACGCAGTATTTT	CASGRGGATDTQYF
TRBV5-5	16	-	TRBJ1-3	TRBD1	TGTGCCAGCAGCTTGGCCGGGACAGGGCTCGGAAACACCATATATTTT	CASSLAGTGLGNTIYF
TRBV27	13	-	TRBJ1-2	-	TGTGCCAGCAGTTTAGACTCTAACTATGGCTACACCTTC	CASSLDSNYGYTF
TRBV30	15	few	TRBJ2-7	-	TGTGCCTGGAGTAAGTCCGCTGTGGGCTCCTACGAGCAGTACTTC	CAWSKSAVGSYEQYF
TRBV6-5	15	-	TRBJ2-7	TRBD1	TGTGCCAGCAGCAGACAGGGACCGGCCTCCTACGAGCAGTACTTC	CASSRQGPASYEQYF
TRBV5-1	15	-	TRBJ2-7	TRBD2	TGCGCCAGCAGCCCGGGACTAGCGGGAAACTACGAGCAGTACTTC	CASSPGLAGNYEQYF